This TCR beta chain was recovered during a study of T cell responses to AZD1222 COVID-19 vaccine. Across the whole study: Second-dose recipients at about 4 or about 12 weeks were treated as one pooled group. Points from the study as a whole: The donors showed a predominance of white British ancestry and of females, with possible underestimation of clonal diversity. Baseline seropositives among AZD1222 recipients totaled only six or seven.

Between the trimmed V and J ends, which lost 7 bases and 0 bases, there was a span of 7 bases. CDR3 size: 13 residues. The germline V gene has CDR1 LNHDA and CDR2 SQIVND (reference sequence). In regard to this clone: Antigen: not known.

Repertoires were generated with immunoSEQ multiplex PCR, while TCRdb's copy carries only in-frame clones and drops some. Seen here are over 120,000 clones, over 75% observed once, and the top ten hold about 8%. The sequences come from peripheral blood, collected on day 0 of AZD1222 vaccination. The J gene is TRBJ2-1, the V gene TRBV19, with no clear D. This sequence originates from an adult in good health. The CDR3 nucleotides are TGTGCCAGTACCGAAAGCTCCTACAATGAGCAGTTCTTC. Translation: CASTESSYNEQFF. Using reference TRBV19 and TRBJ2-1 for the parts outside the CDR3, the full variable domain is DGGITQSPKYLFRKEGQNVTLSCEQNLNHDAMYWYRQDPGQGLRLIYYSQIVNDFQKGDIAEGYSVSREKKESFPLTVTSAQKNPTAFYLCASTESSYNEQFFGPGTRLTVL.